This entry lists 9 T cell receptor beta chains sequenced from one sample in a study of neoadjuvant anti-PD-1 for oral cavity cancer. Measured with immunoSEQ multiplex PCR; TCRdb has only the in-frame clones, and not every one. The sample shows under 8,000 clones, around 74% of them seen only once. Material: PBMCs, obtained before nivolumab (anti-PD-1) treatment. The receptor set was obtained from a person aged 35 to 85 with oral cavity squamous cell carcinoma.

The chain joins TRBV11-3 to TRBJ2-6; D is possibly TRBD1 or TRBD2 (5 bases each). The germline V gene has CDR1 SGHNT and CDR2 YENEEA. This CDR3 has 15 residues. The germline V and J ends were trimmed by 5 bases and 1 base, with 9 bases remaining between them. CDR3 in DNA: TGTGCCAGCAGCGCCGAGGGGTCTGGGGCCAACGTCCTGACTTTC. This translates into CASSAEGSGANVLTF.

The rearrangement uses TRBV7-2 and TRBJ2-3, with TRBD2 matching 11 bases. The CDR3 sequence is 18 residues long. With V trimmed by 4 bases and J by 2 bases, 11 bases remained unmatched. Germline values: CDR1 SGHTA, CDR2 FQGNSA. CDR3 DNA: TGTGCCAGCAGCTCCACTGGGACTAGCGGACCTTACACAGATACGCAGTATTTT. Translated: CASSSTGTSGPYTDTQYF. The variable domain in full, completed from reference TRBV7-2 and TRBJ2-3, reads GAGVSQSPSNKVTEKGKDVELRCDPISGHTALYWYRQSLGQGLEFLIYFQGNSAPDKSGLPSDRFSAERTGGSVSTLTIQRTQQEDSAVYLCASSSTGTSGPYTDTQYFGPGTRLTVL.

This clone appeared once. The CDR3 DNA follows: TGTGCCTGGAGTGCCAAGGGGGGAGGTCAAGAGACCCAGTACTTC. It specifies CAWSAKGGGQETQYF. The chain employs TRBV30 and TRBJ2-5; D possibly uses TRBD1 or TRBD2 (6 bases each). The CDR3 is 15 residues long. Germline V gene lookup returns CDR1 GTSNPN and CDR2 SVGIG (reference sequence). The V end lost 1 base, the J end lost 2 bases, and 14 bases lay between the germline ends.

This rearrangement joins TRBV25-1 to TRBJ2-5; 11 bases line up with TRBD2. The CDR3 length is 15 residues. V was pared by 6 bases and J by 2 bases, with 5 bases of the junction left unmatched. CDR1 and CDR2 (germline): MGHDK, SYGVNS. CDR3 coding DNA: TGTGCCAGCAGGGGACTAGCGGAGCTACAAGAGACCCAGTACTTC. This sequence encodes CASRGLAELQETQYF.

V and J are TRBV7-8 and TRBJ2-5; D may be TRBD1 (5 bases). There are 13 residues in the CDR3. Germline V CDR1 and CDR2: SGHVS, FQNEAQ. Trimming shortened V by 6 bases and J by 2 bases, and 10 bases separated the two germline ends. The CDR3 loop is CASSAGFQETQYF. In nucleotides, the CDR3 is TGTGCCAGCAGTGCAGGGTTTCAAGAGACCCAGTACTTC.

The chain recombines TRBV28 with TRBJ1-1; the D gene is possibly TRBD1 (5 bases). V lost 7 bases, J lost 1 base, and 22 bases lay in between. Germline CDR1 is MDHEN and CDR2 is SYDVKM. The CDR3 totals 17 residues. The CDR3 spells CASTFTWDVWENTEAFF. The CDR3 bases are TGTGCCAGCACCTTTACTTGGGACGTGTGGGAGAACACTGAAGCTTTCTTT.

This chain joins TRBV27 and TRBJ2-5; D may be TRBD2 (6 bases). The V end lost 6 bases, the J end lost 5 bases, and 10 bases lay between the germline ends. The CDR3 extends over 12 amino acids. In germline, CDR1 is MNHEY, CDR2 SMNVEV (reference sequence). The CDR3 DNA sequence: TGTGCCAGCAGGTCCGCGGGGGAGACCCAGTACTTC. It translates to CASRSAGETQYF.

This chain joins TRBV30 and TRBJ1-1, with 7 bases that match TRBD1. The CDR3 length is 18 residues. From germline, CDR1 is GTSNPN and CDR2 SVGIG (reference sequence). V was pared by 2 bases and J by 1 base, with 16 bases of the junction left unmatched. The CDR3 coding sequence is TGTGCCTGGAGTCTATACCTCCCGGGACAGAAGAAGAACACTGAAGCTTTCTTT. Translation: CAWSLYLPGQKKNTEAFF. The whole variable domain, filled in from reference TRBV30 and TRBJ1-1, reads SQTIHQWPATLVQPVGSPLSLECTVEGTSNPNLYWYRQAAGRGLQLLFYSVGIGQISSEVPQNLSASRPQDRQFILSSKKLLLSDSGFYLCAWSLYLPGQKKNTEAFFGQGTRLTVV.

The CDR3 nucleotides read TGCAGCGCAGATAGCACAGATACGCAGTATTTT. The encoded protein is CSADSTDTQYF. The rearrangement uses TRBV29-1 and TRBJ2-3; no clear D. The CDR3 spans 11 residues. Germline-derived CDR1 and CDR2 are SQVTM and ANQGSEA. The V end was cut by 7 bases, the J end by 0 bases, with 5 bases between.